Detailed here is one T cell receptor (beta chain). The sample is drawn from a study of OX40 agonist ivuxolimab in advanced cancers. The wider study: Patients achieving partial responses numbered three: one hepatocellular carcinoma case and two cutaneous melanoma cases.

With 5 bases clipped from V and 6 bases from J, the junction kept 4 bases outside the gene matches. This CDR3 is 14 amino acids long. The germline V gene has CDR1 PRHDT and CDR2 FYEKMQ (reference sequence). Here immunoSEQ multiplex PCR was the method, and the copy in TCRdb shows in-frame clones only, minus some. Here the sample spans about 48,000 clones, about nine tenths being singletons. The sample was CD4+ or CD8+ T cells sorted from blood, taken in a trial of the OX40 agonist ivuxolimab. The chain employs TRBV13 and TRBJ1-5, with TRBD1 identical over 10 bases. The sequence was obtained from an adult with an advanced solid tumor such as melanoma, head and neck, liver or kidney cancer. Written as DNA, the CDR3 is TGTGCCAGCAGCCCCGGGACAGGGGTTCAGCCCCAGCATTTT. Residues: CASSPGTGVQPQHF.